This T cell receptor (beta chain) is drawn from a study of molecular identifiers for immune sequencing clone quantification. Study information: Across replicate runs, RNA obtained from around 20,000 or 100,000 naive CD8 cells was divided into five, with four undergoing sequencing. Study observations and caveats: Clones above 20 RNA copies contained over 97% of effector molecules but under 1% of naive ones.

TCRdb reanalysed the PCR reads using MiXCR and keeps one entry per CDR3 protein. This repertoire shows just over 40,000 distinct CDR3 sequences, approximately 22% found once; its top ten account for 0.98%. Many counts were recorded for this clonotype. No antigen is known for it. There are 13 residues in the CDR3. The V end lost 7 bases, the J end lost 2 bases, and 12 bases lay between the germline ends. Germline V gene sequence: CDR1 LNHDA, CDR2 SQIVND (reference sequence). The chain uses TRBV19 and TRBJ2-7; the D gene is possibly TRBD2 (6 bases). The source is a human donor in good health. Some libraries in this study had Jurkat cell RNA spiked in. The sample was naive CD8+ T cells from blood, with Jurkat cell RNA spiked in. Subset described: FACS-sorted CD8+CD4-CCR7+CD45RA+ naive T cells. The CDR3 loop is CASTGGPTYEQYF. Written as DNA, the CDR3 is TGTGCCAGTACCGGGGGTCCCACCTACGAGCAGTACTTC.